This TCR beta chain originates from a study of T cells in Graves' hyperthyroidism and ophthalmopathy. This clonotype occurred many times. From RNA transcripts, TCR beta CDR3 regions were amplified. The study used the HTBI primer set for a first-round RT-PCR of the TCR CDR3. MiXCR, applied by TCRdb to the multiplex PCR reads, yields one record per CDR3 protein. The sample has approximately 400,000 distinct CDR3 sequences, 15% to 17% seen once. The germline V gene encodes CDR1 SNHLY and CDR2 FYNNEI. The CDR3 consists of 17 residues. J was trimmed by 7 bases and V by 7 bases; bases with no gene match: 18.

The V and J genes are TRBV2 and TRBJ2-4; 8 nucleotides match TRBD1. Sequencing input: blood. The TCR sequence derives from a woman aged 18-29 years with Graves' hyperthyroidism. The CDR3 region has the DNA TGTGCCAGCACCTATCGGGGAAGACAGGGGTCTTCGAACATTCAGTACTTC. Its translation is CASTYRGRQGSSNIQYF.